Listed below are T cell receptor beta chains from one sample, sequenced in a study of PD-1 blockade in mismatch repair-deficient tumors. Method: immunoSEQ multiplex PCR; TCRdb's copy keeps in-frame clones and lacks some. The profile shows some 49,000 clones, over 60% of them singletons. The starting material was PBMCs, obtained before pembrolizumab treatment. Receptors originate from an adult with mismatch repair-deficient cancer. CDR3s leave out the opening cysteine and the closing phenylalanine or tryptophan. A D gene is named only where the DNA matches it firmly. Only some rows state a clone size, as once, few, many or a class for expanded clones.

>TRBJ1-1|TRBV5-1|.|.
ASSLRGGTEAF
>TRBJ2-5|TRBV25-1|.|TRBD2
ASSTLVGEGPETQY
>TRBJ2-7|TRBV18|.|.
ASSPQGPRTYEQY
>TRBJ2-5|TRBV7-9|.|TRBD2
ASSAVVLAGTETQY
>TRBJ2-3|TRBV7-9|.|TRBD2
ASSSRASGSVDTQY
>TRBJ1-4|TRBV15|once|TRBD1
ATSSETGWVREKLF
>TRBJ2-2|TRBV7-2|once|.
ASKVPSGLTTGELF
>TRBJ2-7|TRBV5-4|.|.
ASSSSSYGTSEQY
>TRBJ1-1|TRBV9|.|TRBD1
ASSVGRDRAHTEAF
>TRBJ2-7|TRBV11-2|.|.
ASSLKGYEQY
>TRBJ1-5|TRBV5-6|.|TRBD1
ASSLGRTGSNQPQH
>TRBJ1-1|TRBV7-9|.|.
ASSRSGNTEAF
>TRBJ2-7|TRBV5-1|.|TRBD2
ASSYLAGVTYEQY
>TRBJ1-5|TRBV6-1|.|TRBD1
ASSGGQGVDQPQH
>TRBJ2-1|TRBV4-1|.|TRBD2
ASSHQLTTSGGAWEQF
>TRBJ1-2|TRBV27|few|TRBD1
ASSFTGQGGFDYGYT
>TRBJ2-2|TRBV11-3|.|.
ASTLNRMGAVAGELF
>TRBJ2-4|TRBV2|.|.
ASSPSTGLAY
>TRBJ2-1|TRBV7-8|few|TRBD2
ASSPPFRLAGESYNEQF
>TRBJ1-5|TRBV19|.|.
ASADSRYSNQPQH
>TRBJ1-2|TRBV4-2|few|.
ASSQVGADYGYT
>TRBJ2-7|TRBV5-6|.|.
ASSLGGVNEQY
>TRBJ2-7|TRBV30|.|.
AWSPKGARGEQY
>TRBJ1-2|TRBV6-5|.|TRBD1
ASRPGQATNYGYT
>TRBJ2-3|TRBV5-1|.|TRBD1
ASSFSGGRTDTQY